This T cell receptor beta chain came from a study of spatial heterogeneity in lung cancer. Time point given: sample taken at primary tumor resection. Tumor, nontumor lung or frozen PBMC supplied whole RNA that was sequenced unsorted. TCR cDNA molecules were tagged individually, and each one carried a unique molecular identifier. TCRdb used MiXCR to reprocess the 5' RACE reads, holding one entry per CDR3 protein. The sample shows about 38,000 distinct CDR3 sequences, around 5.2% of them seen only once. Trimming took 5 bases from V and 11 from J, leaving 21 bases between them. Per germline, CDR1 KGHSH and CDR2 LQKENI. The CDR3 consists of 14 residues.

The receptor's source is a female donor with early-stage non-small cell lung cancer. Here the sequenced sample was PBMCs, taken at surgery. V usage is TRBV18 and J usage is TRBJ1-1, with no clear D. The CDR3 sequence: CASSSTDPMIGAFF. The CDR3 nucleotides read TGTGCCAGCTCATCGACGGATCCAATGATAGGGGCTTTCTTT.